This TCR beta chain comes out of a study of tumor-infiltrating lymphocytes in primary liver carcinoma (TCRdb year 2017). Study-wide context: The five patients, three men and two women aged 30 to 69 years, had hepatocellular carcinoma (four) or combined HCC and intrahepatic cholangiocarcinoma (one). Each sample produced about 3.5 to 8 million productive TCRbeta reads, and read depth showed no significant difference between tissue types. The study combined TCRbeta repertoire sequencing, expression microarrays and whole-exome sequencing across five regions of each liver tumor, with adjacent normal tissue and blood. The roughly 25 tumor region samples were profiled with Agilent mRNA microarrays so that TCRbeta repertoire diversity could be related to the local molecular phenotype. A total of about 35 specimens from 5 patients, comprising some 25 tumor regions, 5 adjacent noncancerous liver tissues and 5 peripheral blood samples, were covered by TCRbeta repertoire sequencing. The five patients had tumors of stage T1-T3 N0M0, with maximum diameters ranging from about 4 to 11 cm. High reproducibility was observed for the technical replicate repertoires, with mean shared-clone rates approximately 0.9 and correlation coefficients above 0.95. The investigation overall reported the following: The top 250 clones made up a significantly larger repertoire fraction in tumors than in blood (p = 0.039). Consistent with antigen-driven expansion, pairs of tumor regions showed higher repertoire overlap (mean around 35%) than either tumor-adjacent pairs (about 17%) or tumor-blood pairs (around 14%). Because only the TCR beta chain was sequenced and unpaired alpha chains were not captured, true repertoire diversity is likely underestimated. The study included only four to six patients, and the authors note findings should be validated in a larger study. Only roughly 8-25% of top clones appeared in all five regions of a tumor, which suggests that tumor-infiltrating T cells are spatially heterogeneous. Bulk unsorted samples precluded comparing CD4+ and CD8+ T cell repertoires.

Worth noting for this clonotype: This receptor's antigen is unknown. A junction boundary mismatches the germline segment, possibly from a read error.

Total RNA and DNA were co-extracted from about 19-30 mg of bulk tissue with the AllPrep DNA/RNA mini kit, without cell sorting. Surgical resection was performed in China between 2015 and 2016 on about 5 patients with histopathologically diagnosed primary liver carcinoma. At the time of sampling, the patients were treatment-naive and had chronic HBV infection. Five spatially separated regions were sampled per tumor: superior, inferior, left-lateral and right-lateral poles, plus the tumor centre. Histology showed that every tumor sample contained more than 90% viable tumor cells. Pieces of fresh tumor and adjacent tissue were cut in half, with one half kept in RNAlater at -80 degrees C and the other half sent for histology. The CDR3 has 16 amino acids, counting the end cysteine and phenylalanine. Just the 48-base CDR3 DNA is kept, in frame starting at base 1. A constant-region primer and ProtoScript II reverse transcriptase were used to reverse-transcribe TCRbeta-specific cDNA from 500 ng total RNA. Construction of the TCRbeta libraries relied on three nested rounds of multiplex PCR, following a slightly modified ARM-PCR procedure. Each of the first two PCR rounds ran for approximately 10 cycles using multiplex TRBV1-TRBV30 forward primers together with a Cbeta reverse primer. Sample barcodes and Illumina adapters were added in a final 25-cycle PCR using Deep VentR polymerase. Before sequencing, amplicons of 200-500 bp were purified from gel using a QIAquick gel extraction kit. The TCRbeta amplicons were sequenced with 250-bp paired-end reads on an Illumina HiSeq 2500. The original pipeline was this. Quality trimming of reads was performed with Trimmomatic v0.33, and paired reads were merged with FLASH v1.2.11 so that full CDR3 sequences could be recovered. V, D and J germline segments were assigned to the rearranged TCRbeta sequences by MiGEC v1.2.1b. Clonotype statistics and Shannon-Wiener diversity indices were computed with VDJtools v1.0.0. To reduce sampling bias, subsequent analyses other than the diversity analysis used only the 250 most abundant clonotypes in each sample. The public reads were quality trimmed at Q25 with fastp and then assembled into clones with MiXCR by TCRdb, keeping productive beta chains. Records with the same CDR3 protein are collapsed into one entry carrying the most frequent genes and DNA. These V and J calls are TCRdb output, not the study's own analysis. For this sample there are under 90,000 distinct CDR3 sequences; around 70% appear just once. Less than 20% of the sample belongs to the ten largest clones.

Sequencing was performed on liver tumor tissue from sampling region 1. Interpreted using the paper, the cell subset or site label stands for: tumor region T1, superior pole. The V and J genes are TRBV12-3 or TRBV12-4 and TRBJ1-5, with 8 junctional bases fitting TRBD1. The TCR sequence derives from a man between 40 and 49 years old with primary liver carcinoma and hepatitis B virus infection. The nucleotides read TGTGCCGGCAGTTTAGCGGCAGGGGGCTACGATCAGCCCCAGCATTTT. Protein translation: CAGSLAAGGYDQPQHF.